This TCR beta chain was found in a study of OX40 agonist ivuxolimab in advanced cancers. Across the study: Previous treatment with anti-PD-1, anti-PD-L1 or anti-CTLA-4 therapy was allowed; 40% had received some.

Clones were sequenced by immunoSEQ multiplex PCR, and TCRdb holds only the in-frame ones, with some missing. The sample holds about 34,000 clones, under 80% seen once. Study conclusions and caveats: Clonal expansion by week 6 occurred in CD4+ and CD8+ blood T cells (at 0.1 to 3.0 mg/kg).

CDR3 length: 15 residues. The ends lost 0 bases at V and 3 bases at J; junction bases unmatched: 5. Germline-derived CDR1 and CDR2 are SGHAT and FQNNGV. Comments on this clone: Its antigen is as yet unknown.

The source was CD4+ or CD8+ T cells sorted from blood, collected in a trial of the OX40 agonist ivuxolimab. The rearrangement uses TRBV11-2 and TRBJ2-7; TRBD1 matches 7 bases. This receptor was obtained from an adult with an advanced solid tumor such as melanoma, head and neck, liver or kidney cancer. The CDR3 region is CASSLDPTGLYEQYF. The CDR3 DNA reads as TGTGCCAGCAGCTTAGATCCGACAGGGCTCTACGAGCAGTACTTC. The variable domain in full, completed from reference TRBV11-2 and TRBJ2-7, reads EAGVAQSPRYKIIEKRQSVAFWCNPISGHATLYWYQQILGQGPKLLIQFQNNGVVDDSQLPKDRFSAERLKGVDSTLKIQPAKLEDSAVYLCASSLDPTGLYEQYFGPGTRLTVT.